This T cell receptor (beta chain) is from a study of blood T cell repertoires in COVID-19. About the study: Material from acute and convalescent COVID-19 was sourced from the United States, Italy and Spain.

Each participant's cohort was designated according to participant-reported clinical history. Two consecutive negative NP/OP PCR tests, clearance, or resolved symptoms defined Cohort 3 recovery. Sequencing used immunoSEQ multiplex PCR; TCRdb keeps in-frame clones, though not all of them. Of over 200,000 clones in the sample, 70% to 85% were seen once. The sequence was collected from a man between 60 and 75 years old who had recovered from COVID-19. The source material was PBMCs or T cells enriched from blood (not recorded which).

The CDR3 DNA reads TGTGCCAGCAGCTTAGCGTGGGACCGCGGACAGAGCAATTCACCCCTCCACTTT. The encoded protein is CASSLAWDRGQSNSPLHF. The chain links TRBV7-9 to TRBJ1-6; maybe TRBD1 (6 bases). CDR1 SEHNR and CDR2 FQNEAQ come from the germline V gene (reference sequence). There are 18 residues in the CDR3. The V and J ends lost 0 bases and 7 bases respectively, with 19 bases between them.